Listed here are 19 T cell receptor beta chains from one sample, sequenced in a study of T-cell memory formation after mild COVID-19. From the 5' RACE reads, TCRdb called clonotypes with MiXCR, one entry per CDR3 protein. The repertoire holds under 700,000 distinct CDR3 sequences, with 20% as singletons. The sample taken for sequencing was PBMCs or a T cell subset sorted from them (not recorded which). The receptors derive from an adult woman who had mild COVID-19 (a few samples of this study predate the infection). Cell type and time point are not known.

The DNA of the CDR3 is TGCAGTGCTAGAGGGGACTGGGAAAGGGGGGAGCTGTTTTTT. Translating it yields CSARGDWERGELFF. The chain couples TRBV20-1 to TRBJ2-2; weak D call: TRBD2 (6 bases). The CDR3 length is 14 residues. Germline V gene sequence: CDR1 DFQATT, CDR2 SNEGSKA (reference sequence). The V and J ends lost 1 base and 8 bases respectively, with 14 bases between them.

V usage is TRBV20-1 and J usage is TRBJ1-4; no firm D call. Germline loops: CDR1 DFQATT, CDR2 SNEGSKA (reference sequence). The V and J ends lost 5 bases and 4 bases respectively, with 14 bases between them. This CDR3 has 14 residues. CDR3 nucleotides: TGCAGTGCTCGGTCGCGGGGAGTTAATGAAAAACTGTTTTTT. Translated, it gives CSARSRGVNEKLFF.

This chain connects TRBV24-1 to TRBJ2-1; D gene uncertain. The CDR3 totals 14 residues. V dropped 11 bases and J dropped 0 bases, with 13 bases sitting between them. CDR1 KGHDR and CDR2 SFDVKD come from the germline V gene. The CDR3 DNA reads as TGTGCCATCTCGGCCGGTAGCTCCTACAATGAGCAGTTCTTC. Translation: CAISAGSSYNEQFF.

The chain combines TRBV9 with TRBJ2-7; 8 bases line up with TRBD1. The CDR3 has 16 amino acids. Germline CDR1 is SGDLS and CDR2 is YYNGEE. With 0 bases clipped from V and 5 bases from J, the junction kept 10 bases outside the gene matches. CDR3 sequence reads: CASSVAGQGAHHEQYF. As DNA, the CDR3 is TGTGCCAGCAGCGTAGCTGGGCAGGGGGCGCACCACGAGCAGTACTTC.

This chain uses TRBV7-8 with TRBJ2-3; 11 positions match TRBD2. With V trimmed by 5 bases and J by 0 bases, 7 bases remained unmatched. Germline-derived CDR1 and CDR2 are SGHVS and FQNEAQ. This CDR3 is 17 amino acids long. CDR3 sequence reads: CASSDEGLAVSTDTQYF. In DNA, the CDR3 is TGTGCCAGCAGCGACGAGGGACTAGCGGTTAGCACAGATACGCAGTATTTT.

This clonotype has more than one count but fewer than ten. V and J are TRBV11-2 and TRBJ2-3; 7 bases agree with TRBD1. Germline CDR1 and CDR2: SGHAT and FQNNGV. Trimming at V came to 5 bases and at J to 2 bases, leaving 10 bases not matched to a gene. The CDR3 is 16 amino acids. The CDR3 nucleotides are TGTGCCAGCAGCCCTCCGCGGACAGGTGTCACAGATACGCAGTATTTT. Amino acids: CASSPPRTGVTDTQYF.

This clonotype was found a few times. CDR3 sequence (DNA): TGCAGTGCAAGTCTAGCGGGGGGAACCTACAATGAGCAGTTCTTC. Protein: CSASLAGGTYNEQFF. The genes are TRBV20-1 and TRBJ2-1; 11 nucleotides agree with TRBD2. The ends lost 6 bases at V and 2 bases at J; junction bases unmatched: 6. CDR1 and CDR2 from the germline V gene are DFQATT and SNEGSKA (reference sequence). The CDR3 runs 15 residues.

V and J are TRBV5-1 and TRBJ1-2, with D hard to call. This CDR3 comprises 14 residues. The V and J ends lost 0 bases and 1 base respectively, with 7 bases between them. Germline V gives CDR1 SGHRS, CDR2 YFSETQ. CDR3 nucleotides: TGCGCCAGCAGCTTGGAATGGCTTAACTATGGCTACACCTTC. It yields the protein CASSLEWLNYGYTF.

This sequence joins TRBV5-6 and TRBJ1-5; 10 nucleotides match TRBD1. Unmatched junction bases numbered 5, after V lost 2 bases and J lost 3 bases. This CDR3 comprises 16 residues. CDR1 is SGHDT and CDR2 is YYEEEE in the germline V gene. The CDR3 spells CASSFWTGGDNQPQHF. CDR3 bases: TGTGCCAGCAGCTTTTGGACAGGGGGTGACAATCAGCCCCAGCATTTT.

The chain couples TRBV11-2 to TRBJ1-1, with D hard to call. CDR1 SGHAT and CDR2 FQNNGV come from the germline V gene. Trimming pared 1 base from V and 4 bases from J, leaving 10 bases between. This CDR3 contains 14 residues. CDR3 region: CASSLVQLGTEAFF. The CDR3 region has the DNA TGTGCCAGCAGCTTAGTACAGCTTGGCACTGAAGCTTTCTTT. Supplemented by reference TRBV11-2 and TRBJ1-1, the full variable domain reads EAGVAQSPRYKIIEKRQSVAFWCNPISGHATLYWYQQILGQGPKLLIQFQNNGVVDDSQLPKDRFSAERLKGVDSTLKIQPAKLEDSAVYLCASSLVQLGTEAFFGQGTRLTVV.

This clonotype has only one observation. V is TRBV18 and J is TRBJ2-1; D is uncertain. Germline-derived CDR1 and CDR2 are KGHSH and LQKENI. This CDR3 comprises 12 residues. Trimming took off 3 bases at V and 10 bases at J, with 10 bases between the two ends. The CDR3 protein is CASSPWAKEQFF. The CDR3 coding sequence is TGTGCCAGCTCACCCTGGGCCAAGGAGCAGTTCTTC.

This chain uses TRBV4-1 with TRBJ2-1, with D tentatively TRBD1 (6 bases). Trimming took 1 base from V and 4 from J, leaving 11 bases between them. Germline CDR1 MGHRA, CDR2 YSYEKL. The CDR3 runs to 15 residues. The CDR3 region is CASSQGDIVYNEQFF. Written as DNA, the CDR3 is TGCGCCAGCAGCCAAGGGGACATAGTATACAATGAGCAGTTCTTC.

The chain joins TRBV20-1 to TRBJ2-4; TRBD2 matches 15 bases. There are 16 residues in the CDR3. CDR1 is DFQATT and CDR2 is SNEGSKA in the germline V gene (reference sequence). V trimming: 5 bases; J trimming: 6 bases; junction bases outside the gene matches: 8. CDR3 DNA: TGCAGTGCTCTCCTTTGGACTAGCGGGGGGGTAAACATTCAGTACTTC. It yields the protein CSALLWTSGGVNIQYF.

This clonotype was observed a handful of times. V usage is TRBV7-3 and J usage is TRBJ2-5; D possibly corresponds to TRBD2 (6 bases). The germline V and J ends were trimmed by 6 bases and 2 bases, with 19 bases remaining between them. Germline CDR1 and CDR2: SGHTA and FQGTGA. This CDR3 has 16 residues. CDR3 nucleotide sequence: TGTGCCAGCAGTCCTACCGGACACGGAGGGCAAGAGACCCAGTACTTC. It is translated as CASSPTGHGGQETQYF.

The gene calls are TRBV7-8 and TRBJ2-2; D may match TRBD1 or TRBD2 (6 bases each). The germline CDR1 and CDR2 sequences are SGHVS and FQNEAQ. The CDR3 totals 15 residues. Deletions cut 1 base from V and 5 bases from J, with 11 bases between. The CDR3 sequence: CASSLEGGGTGELFF. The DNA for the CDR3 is TGTGCCAGCAGCTTAGAAGGGGGAGGAACCGGGGAGCTGTTTTTT.

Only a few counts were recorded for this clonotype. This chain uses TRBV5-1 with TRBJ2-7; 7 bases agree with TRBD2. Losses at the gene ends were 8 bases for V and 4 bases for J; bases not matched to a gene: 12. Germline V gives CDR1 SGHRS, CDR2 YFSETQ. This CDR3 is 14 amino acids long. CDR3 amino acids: CASGPGLPGYEQYF. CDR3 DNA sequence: TGCGCCAGTGGACCGGGACTACCTGGGTACGAGCAGTACTTC.

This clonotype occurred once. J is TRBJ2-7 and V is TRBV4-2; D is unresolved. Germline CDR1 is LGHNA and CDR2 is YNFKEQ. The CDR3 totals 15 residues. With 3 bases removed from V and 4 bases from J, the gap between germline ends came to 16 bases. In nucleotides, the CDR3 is TGTGCCAGCAGCCAGCCATTTGGTACCTGGTACGAGCAGTACTTC. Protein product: CASSQPFGTWYEQYF.

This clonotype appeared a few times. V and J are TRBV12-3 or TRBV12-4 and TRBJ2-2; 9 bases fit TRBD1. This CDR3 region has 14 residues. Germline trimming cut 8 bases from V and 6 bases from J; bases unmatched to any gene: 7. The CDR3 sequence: CASRPGTGPGELFF. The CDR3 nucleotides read TGTGCCAGCCGACCCGGGACAGGGCCCGGGGAGCTGTTTTTT.

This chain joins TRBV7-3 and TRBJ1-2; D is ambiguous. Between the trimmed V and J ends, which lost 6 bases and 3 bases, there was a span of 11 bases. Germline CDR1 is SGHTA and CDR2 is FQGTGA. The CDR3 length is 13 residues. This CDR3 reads CASSLDADYGYTF. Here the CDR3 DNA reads TGTGCCAGCAGTCTCGATGCTGACTATGGCTACACCTTC.